This record covers a single TCR beta chain. Its antigen remains unknown. The record originates from a study of cytomegalovirus exposure and HLA in healthy donors. PCR employed 60 Vbeta and 13 Jbeta primers. Sequencing was performed with immunoSEQ multiplex PCR; in TCRdb, only in-frame clones are kept and a portion is missing. In the table there are 150,000 to 200,000 clones, over 65% of which are singletons. This CDR3 contains 16 residues. Germline loops: CDR1 SGHAT, CDR2 FQNNGV. V lost 5 bases to trimming and J lost 4 bases; unmatched junction nucleotides: 8. Overall study findings and caveats: There were 164 TCR beta chains listed as cytomegalovirus-associated.

The sequenced sample consisted of PBMCs. The receptor comes from a man between 60 and 70 years old in good health and CMV-seronegative. The chain combines TRBV11-2 with TRBJ1-2, with TRBD1 matching over 12 bases. CDR3 sequence (DNA): TGTGCCAGCAGCCCAGGGACAGGGGGCTTCCTCTATGGCTACACCTTC. Protein: CASSPGTGGFLYGYTF.